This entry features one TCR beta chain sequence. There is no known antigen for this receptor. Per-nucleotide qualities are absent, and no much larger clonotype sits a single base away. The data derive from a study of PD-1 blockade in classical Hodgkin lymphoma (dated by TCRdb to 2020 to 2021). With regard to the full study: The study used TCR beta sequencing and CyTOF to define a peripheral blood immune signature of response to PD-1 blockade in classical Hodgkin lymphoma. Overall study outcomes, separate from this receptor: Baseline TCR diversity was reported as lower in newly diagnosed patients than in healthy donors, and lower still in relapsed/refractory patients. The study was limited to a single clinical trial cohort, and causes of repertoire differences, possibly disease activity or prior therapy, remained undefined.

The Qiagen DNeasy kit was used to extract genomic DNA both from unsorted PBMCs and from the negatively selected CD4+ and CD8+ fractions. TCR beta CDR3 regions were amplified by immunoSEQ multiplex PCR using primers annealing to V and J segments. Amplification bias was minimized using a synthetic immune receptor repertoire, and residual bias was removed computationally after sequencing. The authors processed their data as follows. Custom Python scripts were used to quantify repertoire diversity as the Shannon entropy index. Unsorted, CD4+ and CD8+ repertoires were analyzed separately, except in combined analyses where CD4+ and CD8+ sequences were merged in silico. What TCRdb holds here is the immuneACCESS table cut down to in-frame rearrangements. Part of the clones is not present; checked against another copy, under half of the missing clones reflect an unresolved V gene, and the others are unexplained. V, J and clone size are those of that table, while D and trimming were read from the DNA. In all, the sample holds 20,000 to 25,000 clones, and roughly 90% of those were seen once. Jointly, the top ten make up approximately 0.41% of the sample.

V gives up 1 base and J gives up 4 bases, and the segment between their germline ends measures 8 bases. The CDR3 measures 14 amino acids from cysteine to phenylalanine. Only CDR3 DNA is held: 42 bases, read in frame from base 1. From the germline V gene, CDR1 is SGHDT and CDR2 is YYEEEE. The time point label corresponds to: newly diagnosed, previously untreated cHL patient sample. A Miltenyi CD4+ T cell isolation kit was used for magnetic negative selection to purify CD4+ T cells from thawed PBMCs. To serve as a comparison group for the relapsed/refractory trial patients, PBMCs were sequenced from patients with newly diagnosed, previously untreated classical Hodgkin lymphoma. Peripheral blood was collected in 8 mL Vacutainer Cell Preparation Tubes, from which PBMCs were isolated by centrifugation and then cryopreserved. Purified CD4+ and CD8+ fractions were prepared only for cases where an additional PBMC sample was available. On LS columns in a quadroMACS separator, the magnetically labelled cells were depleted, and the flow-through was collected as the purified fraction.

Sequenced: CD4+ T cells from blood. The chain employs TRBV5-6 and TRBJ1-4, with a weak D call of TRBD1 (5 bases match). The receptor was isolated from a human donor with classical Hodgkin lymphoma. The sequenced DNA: TGTGCCAGCAGCTTGTGGGGGAATAATGAAAAACTGTTTTTT. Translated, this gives CASSLWGNNEKLFF.